What follows are 19 T cell receptor beta chains derived from one specimen sequenced in a study of blood T cell repertoires in COVID-19. Only in-frame clones appear in the TCRdb table, and some are missing; sequencing was by immunoSEQ multiplex PCR. Here the sample spans about 150,000 clones, approximately 90% being singletons. Sequences were obtained from PBMCs or T cells enriched from blood (not recorded which). These receptors were obtained from a woman aged 50 to 60 who had recovered from COVID-19.

This clone came up once. Here the CDR3 reads CASSQKRLAGAGDTQYF. Here the CDR3 DNA reads TGTGCCAGCAGCCAAAAAAGACTAGCGGGGGCGGGAGATACGCAGTATTTT. The V and J genes are TRBV3-1 (or the pseudogene TRBV3-2) and TRBJ2-3; TRBD2 matches 12 bases. V trimming: 2 bases; J trimming: 5 bases; junction bases outside the gene matches: 8. CDR3 length: 17 residues. From germline, CDR1 is LGHDT and CDR2 YNNKEL (reference sequence).

Points on this clone: One end of the junction fails to match germline, which may point to a read error. For the CDR3, the DNA is TGTGCCAGAGGGGCAGGGCAGCTGCGGGGCTTC. It specifies CARGAGQLRGF. This sequence joins TRBV5-3 and TRBJ1-2, with a weak D call TRBD1 (5 bases). TRBV5-3 is identified as an open reading frame with a role that is uncertain. The CDR3 has 11 residues.

A remark on this clone: Other DNA sequences in the same sample also yield this CDR3. The J gene is TRBJ1-2, the V gene TRBV11-3, with D possibly TRBD1 on 5 matching bases. This CDR3 is 14 amino acids long. Germline V gives CDR1 SGHNT, CDR2 YENEEA. Trimming cost V 3 bases and J 0 bases, with 8 bases left between them. The CDR3 DNA is TGTGCCAGCAGCTTGGACACAGCTAACTATGGCTACACCTTC. Translation gives CASSLDTANYGYTF.

This CDR3 reads CASRDRATNYGYTF. CDR3 nucleotide sequence: TGTGCCAGCAGAGACAGGGCAACTAACTATGGCTACACCTTC. The rearrangement links TRBV7-2 to TRBJ1-2; 7 bases are a match to TRBD1. Germline-derived CDR1 and CDR2 are SGHTA and FQGNSA. The CDR3 spans 14 residues. The V and J ends lost 6 bases and 0 bases, in that order; junction bases with no gene match: 4.

CDR3 nucleotide sequence: TGCGCCAGCAGCCAAAACACGGACAGAGGGCCCCTCCACTTT. Encoded protein: CASSQNTDRGPLHF. This chain joins TRBV5-1 and TRBJ1-6; tentative D call: TRBD1 (6 bases). The CDR3 covers 14 residues. Trimming took 4 bases from V and 13 from J, leaving 18 bases between them. The germline V gene has CDR1 SGHRS and CDR2 YFSETQ. Supplemented by reference TRBV5-1 and TRBJ1-6, the full variable domain reads KAGVTQTPRYLIKTRGQQVTLSCSPISGHRSVSWYQQTPGQGLQFLFEYFSETQRNKGNFPGRFSGRQFSNSRSEMNVSTLELGDSALYLCASSQNTDRGPLHFGNGTRLTVT.

The chain carries TRBV4-1 and TRBJ1-1; the match to TRBD1 covers 7 bases. V shed 5 bases, J shed 5 bases, and the junction held 26 bases outside the gene matches. The CDR3 length is 20 residues. Germline CDR1 reads MGHRA; CDR2 reads YSYEKL. The DNA for the CDR3 is TGCGCCAGCAGCTCAAGCCTTAGGTTGGACAGGACACGACTCGTGACTGAAGCTTTCTTT. Protein sequence: CASSSSLRLDRTRLVTEAFF.

This chain uses TRBV6-5 with TRBJ2-7, with 11 positions matching TRBD1. Germline V gene sequence: CDR1 MNHEY, CDR2 SVGAGI. The CDR3 is made up of 13 amino acids. V lost 6 bases and J lost 7; bases outside the gene matches: 5. CDR3 in DNA: TGTGCCAGCAGCTCCGGGACAGGGGGTGAGCAGTACTTC. It encodes CASSSGTGGEQYF.

The J gene is TRBJ1-3, the V gene TRBV5-4, with D tentatively TRBD1 (6 bases). Trimming pared 2 bases from V and 0 bases from J, leaving 18 bases between. The V gene's germline CDR1 is SGHNT and CDR2 YYREEE (reference sequence). CDR3 size: 18 residues. The CDR3 DNA reads TGTGCCAGCAGCTTCGGGCAGGGGCGTACCCTCTCTGGAAACACCATATATTTT. This sequence encodes CASSFGQGRTLSGNTIYF.

This CDR3 reads CASSLYRGTVMNTEAFF. In nucleotides, the CDR3 is TGTGCCAGCAGTTTATACAGGGGCACAGTCATGAACACTGAAGCTTTCTTT. This rearrangement joins TRBV27 to TRBJ1-1, with 7 positions matching TRBD1. CDR3 length: 17 residues. Looked up from germline, CDR1 is MNHEY and CDR2 is SMNVEV (reference sequence). The V segment lost 1 base and the J segment 0 bases; nucleotides outside the gene matches: 8.

In regard to this clone: Its ends do not fully match the called genes, so a read error is possible. V is TRBV11-3 and J is TRBJ2-7; 9 positions agree with TRBD2. Per the germline V gene, CDR1 is SGHNT and CDR2 is YENEEA. The CDR3 has 15 amino acids. The CDR3 loop reads CASSLEGTSSNEQYF. The CDR3 coding sequence is TGTGCCAGCAGCTTAGAAGGGACTAGCTCCAACGAGCAGTACTTC.

This chain connects TRBV19 to TRBJ1-1, with TRBD1 matching over 9 bases. V lost 5 bases, J lost 5 bases, and 6 bases stayed unmatched. CDR3 size: 14 residues. The germline gives CDR1 LNHDA, CDR2 SQIVND (reference sequence). The CDR3 nucleotides read TGTGCCAGTAGTGTGAAACAGGGGGCGACTGAAGCTTTCTTT. It codes for CASSVKQGATEAFF.

The gene calls are TRBV19 and TRBJ1-4; D gene uncertain. CDR1 is LNHDA and CDR2 is SQIVND in the germline V gene (reference sequence). This CDR3 has 17 residues. Between the trimmed V and J ends, which lost 4 bases and 0 bases, there was a span of 15 bases. This chain's CDR3 is CASSTGFLHATNEKLFF. Here the CDR3 DNA reads TGTGCCAGTAGTACCGGGTTCCTGCATGCAACTAATGAAAAACTGTTTTTT.

The chain is built from TRBV6-4 and TRBJ2-7, with a tentative D call TRBD2 (5 bases). The CDR3 has 14 amino acids. Germline values: CDR1 MRHNA, CDR2 SNTAGT. V dropped 7 bases and J dropped 1 base, with 14 bases sitting between them. The CDR3: CASIHLAPSYEQYF. In nucleotides, the CDR3 is TGTGCCAGCATCCACCTAGCTCCTTCCTACGAGCAGTACTTC.

The CDR3 loop is CASSITVGQIETQYF. The CDR3 nucleotides are TGTGCCAGTAGTATCACCGTGGGGCAGATAGAGACCCAGTACTTC. The chain links TRBV19 to TRBJ2-5; D perhaps matches TRBD1 (5 bases). Trimming removed 3 bases from V and 4 bases from J, with 15 bases in between. The CDR3 consists of 15 residues. Germline lookup yields CDR1 LNHDA and CDR2 SQIVND (reference sequence).

This chain links TRBV7-9 with TRBJ2-7; tentative D call: TRBD1 (6 bases). Germline V gives CDR1 SEHNR, CDR2 FQNEAQ (reference sequence). V was cut by 2 bases and J by 3 bases, with 14 bases left in between. The CDR3 has 15 residues. The DNA of the CDR3 is TGTGCCAGCAGCTTACCAGGGGCGAAGGGCTACGAGCAGTACTTC. Protein product: CASSLPGAKGYEQYF.

This chain links TRBV5-1 with TRBJ1-1, with D perhaps TRBD1 (5 bases). The germline gives CDR1 SGHRS, CDR2 YFSETQ. V shed 4 bases and J shed 6 bases, with 22 bases lying between them. The CDR3 consists of 16 residues. This CDR3 is CASSTGDRGAYPEAFF. The DNA for the CDR3 is TGCGCCAGCAGCACTGGGGATAGGGGTGCTTACCCTGAAGCTTTCTTT.

V is TRBV5-1 and J is TRBJ2-7; D is undetermined. From germline, CDR1 is SGHRS and CDR2 YFSETQ. The CDR3 length is 13 residues. Trimming cost V 1 base and J 1 base, with 6 bases left between them. The CDR3 DNA reads as TGCGCCAGCAGCTTGACAGATTCCTACGAGCAGTACTTC. Amino acid sequence: CASSLTDSYEQYF.

The rearrangement uses TRBV6-5 and TRBJ1-1, with a weak D call TRBD1 (6 bases). Per germline, CDR1 MNHEY and CDR2 SVGAGI. The CDR3 runs to 13 residues. V was pared by 0 bases and J by 11 bases, with 13 bases between. The chain's CDR3 is CASSYSRTGLAFF. The CDR3 DNA reads as TGTGCCAGCAGTTACTCCCGTACAGGGTTGGCTTTCTTT.

In regard to this clone: Its ends do not fully match the called genes, so a read error is possible. The chain carries TRBV7-8 and TRBJ1-6; tentatively, D is TRBD1 (5 bases). The CDR3 has 11 residues. Germline lookup yields CDR1 SGHVS and CDR2 FQNEAQ. CDR3 in DNA: TGTGCCAGCAGCCAGGGCGGGACCCCGTTTTTT. Translating it yields CASSQGGTPFF.